A single sample gave rise to the 27 T cell receptor beta chains below, sequenced in a study of cytomegalovirus exposure and HLA in healthy donors. Vbeta (60) and Jbeta (13) primers were used in the PCR. The table came from immunoSEQ multiplex PCR; TCRdb's copy has only in-frame clones and leaves some out. The data contain approximately 92,000 clones, 81% of them seen just once; the ten biggest clones take up approximately 4%. Source material: PBMCs. These receptors came from a woman in her 70s in good health and CMV-seropositive.

DNA for the CDR3: TGCGCCAGCAGTGATGAGCGGGACCTTCCCCTCGAGCAGTACTTC. Protein: CASSDERDLPLEQYF. This chain links TRBV10-1 with TRBJ2-7; 7 nucleotides match TRBD2. J was trimmed by 6 bases and V by 3 bases; bases with no gene match: 11. The CDR3 is 15 amino acids. The germline CDR1 and CDR2 sequences are WNHNN and SYGVQD (reference sequence).

The gene calls are TRBV27 and TRBJ2-7, with 10 bases identical to TRBD1. There are 14 residues in the CDR3. Germline lookup yields CDR1 MNHEY and CDR2 SMNVEV (reference sequence). The V and J ends lost 10 bases and 4 bases, in that order; junction bases with no gene match: 10. CDR3 nucleotides: TGTGCCACAGGAAGGACAGGGGGTACTTACGAGCAGTACTTC. Encoded protein: CATGRTGGTYEQYF.

V and J are TRBV15 and TRBJ1-5; D might be TRBD1 (5 bases). This CDR3 has 14 residues. Germline CDR1 is LNHNV and CDR2 is YYDKDF (reference sequence). V lost 0 bases and J lost 11, with 14 bases in between. The chain's CDR3 is CATSRDREVGSQHF. In DNA form, the CDR3 reads TGTGCCACCAGCAGAGACAGGGAGGTTGGGTCCCAGCATTTT.

The chain carries TRBV4-2 and TRBJ1-2; maybe TRBD1 (5 bases). The CDR3 length is 16 residues. V dropped 4 bases and J dropped 3 bases, with 18 bases sitting between them. From germline, CDR1 is LGHNA and CDR2 YNFKEQ. The CDR3, as DNA: TGTGCCAGCAGCCCTAGACGGGGGGTTAGGGACTATGGCTACACCTTC. Translated, it gives CASSPRRGVRDYGYTF.

The gene calls are TRBV6-5 and TRBJ1-1; no definite D call. Trimming removed 5 bases from V and 8 bases from J, with 9 bases in between. Germline V lookup: CDR1 MNHEY, CDR2 SVGAGI. The CDR3 has 11 amino acids. CDR3 sequence reads: CASSPQMEAFF. The CDR3 bases are TGTGCCAGCAGTCCTCAGATGGAAGCTTTCTTT.

The table lists this clone with a count of one. The genes are TRBV7-2 and TRBJ2-7; TRBD2 matches 14 bases. The CDR3 has 15 residues. Germline loops: CDR1 SGHTA, CDR2 FQGNSA. The J segment lost 7 bases and the V segment lost 4 bases, leaving 6 bases of the junction unmatched. The CDR3 DNA reads as TGTGCCAGCAGCTGGGGACTAGCGGGAGTGCGGGAGCAGTACTTC. Its translation is CASSWGLAGVREQYF.

This chain joins TRBV29-1 and TRBJ1-1; 9 positions match TRBD1. The ends lost 7 bases at V and 5 bases at J; junction bases unmatched: 8. Germline CDR1 SQVTM, CDR2 ANQGSEA. The CDR3 spans 13 residues. The CDR3, as DNA: TGCAGCGGGACCCGGGACAGGGCGACTGAAGCTTTCTTT. Its translation: CSGTRDRATEAFF.

The J gene is TRBJ1-2, the V gene TRBV11-3; D might be TRBD1 (5 bases). The CDR3 has 16 amino acids. The V end was cut by 1 base, the J end by 8 bases, with 20 bases between. Germline V gives CDR1 SGHNT, CDR2 YENEEA. In DNA form, the CDR3 reads TGTGCCAGCAGCTTAGCAGGTTCGGGACTCCAGGGAGGCTACACCTTC. Protein product: CASSLAGSGLQGGYTF.

This clone was counted a single time. Its ends do not fully match the called genes, so a read error is possible. The rearrangement links TRBV10-3 to TRBJ2-5, with 7 nucleotides matching TRBD1. CDR1 and CDR2 from the germline V gene are ENHRY and SYGVKD. The CDR3 has 13 amino acids. CDR3 sequence reads: CAIGDRVGETQYF. CDR3 nucleotide sequence: TGTGCCATCGGTGACAGGGTCGGAGAGACCCAGTACTTC.

The chain is built from TRBV7-9 and TRBJ2-5, with D uncertain. The CDR3 runs to 11 residues. V gave up 5 bases and J gave up 4 bases, with 5 bases separating them. In germline, CDR1 is SEHNR, CDR2 FQNEAQ (reference sequence). Here the CDR3 reads CASSVAETQYF. CDR3 nucleotide sequence: TGTGCCAGCAGCGTGGCAGAGACCCAGTACTTC. Full variable domain (rest looked up from reference TRBV7-9 and TRBJ2-5): DTGVSQNPRHKITKRGQNVTFRCDPISEHNRLYWYRQTLGQGPEFLTYFQNEAQLEKSRLLSDRFSAERPKGSFSTLEIQRTEQGDSAMYLCASSVAETQYFGPGTRLLVL.

This clone has a count of ten or more. The CDR3 region has the DNA TGTGCCAGCAGCCGGAACACCGGGGAGCTGTTTTTT. Translating gives CASSRNTGELFF. This rearrangement joins TRBV6-1 to TRBJ2-2, with unresolved D. The CDR3 totals 12 residues. Trimming removed 6 bases from V and 1 base from J, with 3 bases in between. Germline lookup yields CDR1 MNHNS and CDR2 SASEGT.

J is TRBJ2-7 and V is TRBV21-1; the listed D gene, TRBD2, was not tested against the DNA. TRBV21-1 is a listed pseudogene. This CDR3 has 15 residues. The CDR3: CASIDCGRAKYEQYF. CDR3 in DNA: TGTGCCAGCATCGATTGCGGGAGGGCCAAATACGAGCAGTACTTC.

This chain connects TRBV12-5 to TRBJ2-7, with 8 bases identical to TRBD2. This CDR3 has 14 amino acids. V lost 10 bases to trimming and J lost 0 bases; unmatched junction nucleotides: 8. Germline assignment: CDR1 LGHNT and CDR2 FRNRAP. The CDR3 reads CATSISGASYEQYF. The CDR3 DNA reads as TGTGCTACATCCATTAGCGGGGCCTCCTACGAGCAGTACTTC.

This CDR3 is CASSATSPYNEQFF. CDR3 nucleotides: TGCGCCAGCAGCGCGACTAGTCCCTACAATGAGCAGTTCTTC. The V and J genes are TRBV5-1 and TRBJ2-1, with D perhaps matching TRBD2 (6 bases). The CDR3 is made up of 14 amino acids. Trimming took 4 bases from V and 2 from J, leaving 10 bases between them. In germline, CDR1 is SGHRS, CDR2 YFSETQ.

The table lists this clone with a few counts. The chain is built from TRBV27 and TRBJ2-7, with D perhaps TRBD1 (5 bases). Germline loops: CDR1 MNHEY, CDR2 SMNVEV (reference sequence). V was cut by 2 bases and J by 0 bases, with 14 bases left in between. The CDR3 has 16 residues. As DNA, the CDR3 is TGTGCCAGCAGTTTAAAAGGGCCAGGGTTCTCCTACGAGCAGTACTTC. This sequence encodes CASSLKGPGFSYEQYF.

The rearrangement uses TRBV7-9 and TRBJ2-7, with 10 bases lining up with TRBD1. CDR3 length: 14 amino acids. The V and J ends lost 8 bases and 7 bases, in that order; junction bases with no gene match: 11. CDR1 and CDR2 (germline): SEHNR, FQNEAQ (reference sequence). The CDR3 reads CASQWTGGPREQYF. In nucleotides, the CDR3 is TGTGCCAGCCAGTGGACAGGGGGTCCTCGGGAGCAGTACTTC.

The chain links TRBV19 to TRBJ2-7; 7 bases are shared with TRBD1. The CDR3 extends over 17 amino acids. CDR1 and CDR2 from the germline V gene are LNHDA and SQIVND (reference sequence). V gave up 0 bases and J gave up 2 bases; unmatched junction bases: 10. DNA of the CDR3: TGTGCCAGTAGTATAGACTCAGGGGGTTTTACCCCCTACGAGCAGTACTTC. Its protein is CASSIDSGGFTPYEQYF.

The V call is TRBV5-1, the J call TRBJ2-1; the D gene is possibly TRBD2 (5 bases). The CDR3 has 15 residues. The germline V gene has CDR1 SGHRS and CDR2 YFSETQ. Trimming removed 5 bases from V and 7 bases from J, with 19 bases in between. The DNA of the CDR3 is TGCGCCAGCAGTCCGAGGCCGGTGGAGGAGAATGAGCAGTTCTTC. Encoded protein: CASSPRPVEENEQFF.

J is TRBJ2-7 and V is TRBV29-1; D perhaps matches TRBD2 (5 bases). This CDR3 is 12 amino acids long. CDR1 and CDR2 (germline): SQVTM, ANQGSEA. Trimming took off 7 bases at V and 3 bases at J, with 13 bases between the two ends. This chain's CDR3 is CSGLALNYEQYF. CDR3 nucleotide sequence: TGCAGCGGTCTAGCCCTCAACTACGAGCAGTACTTC.

The J gene is TRBJ1-5, the V gene TRBV19; D is ambiguous. The CDR3 covers 14 residues. Trimming removed 3 bases at V and 1 base at J, with 7 bases between. Per the germline V gene, CDR1 is LNHDA and CDR2 is SQIVND (reference sequence). The CDR3 sequence is CASSISSSNQPQHF. The CDR3 DNA reads as TGTGCCAGTAGTATTAGTTCCAGCAATCAGCCCCAGCATTTT.

This clone is classed as medium-sized. A read error may produce the germline difference seen at one junction end. This chain links TRBV4-3 with TRBJ1-4; D gene uncertain. The CDR3 is 15 amino acids. The germline V gene has CDR1 LGHNA and CDR2 YSLEER. CDR3 sequence: CASSKDGATNEKLFF. The CDR3 DNA sequence: TGCGCCAGCAGCAAAGACGGTGCAACTAATGAAAAACTGTTTTTT.

The rearrangement links TRBV30 to TRBJ2-1, with 9 bases matching TRBD2. The CDR3 has 15 residues. Germline CDR1 is GTSNPN and CDR2 is SVGIG (reference sequence). The junction had 12 bases not matched to a gene; V was cut back by 6 bases and J by 6 bases. CDR3 nucleotide sequence: TGTGCCTGCACAGAGCTGGCGGGAGGGTTCAATGAGCAGTTCTTC. Its protein product is CACTELAGGFNEQFF.

This chain uses TRBV7-6 with TRBJ2-1; 13 nucleotides match TRBD2. The J segment lost 2 bases and the V segment lost 0 bases, leaving 1 base of the junction unmatched. The CDR3 is made up of 17 amino acids. Germline lookup yields CDR1 SGHVS and CDR2 FNYEAQ. CDR3 protein: CASSLAGTSGTYNEQFF. Written as DNA, the CDR3 is TGTGCCAGCAGCTTAGCAGGGACTAGCGGGACCTACAATGAGCAGTTCTTC.

This chain joins TRBV27 and TRBJ1-5, with 8 bases fitting TRBD1. CDR3 length equals 15 residues. Germline V gene data show CDR1 as MNHEY and CDR2 as SMNVEV (reference sequence). V lost 5 bases to trimming and J lost 1 base; unmatched junction nucleotides: 4. DNA for the CDR3: TGTGCCAGCAGTCAGGACAGGGCCAGCAATCAGCCCCAGCATTTT. The encoded protein is CASSQDRASNQPQHF.

The chain couples TRBV29-1 to TRBJ2-6; perhaps TRBD2 as D (6 bases). The CDR3 runs to 13 residues. Trimming shortened V by 0 bases and J by 15 bases, and 15 bases separated the two germline ends. The germline CDR1 and CDR2 sequences are SQVTM and ANQGSEA. The CDR3 DNA sequence: TGCAGCGTTGAAGAGGTGGCGAGGGGAGGCCTGACTTTC. Translated, it gives CSVEEVARGGLTF.

The chain carries TRBV28 and TRBJ1-2; possibly TRBD1 for D (6 bases). Per the germline V gene, CDR1 is MDHEN and CDR2 is SYDVKM. This CDR3 region has 13 residues. Trimming left V 6 bases short and J 6 bases short, with 14 bases between. CDR3 residues: CASRGQSIDGYTF. CDR3 sequence (DNA): TGTGCCAGCAGAGGACAGAGTATCGATGGCTACACCTTC.

The gene calls are TRBV4-3 and TRBJ1-3; D remains ambiguous. The CDR3 is made up of 15 amino acids. CDR1 is LGHNA and CDR2 is YSLEER in the germline V gene. The ends were cut back, 1 base at V and 8 bases at J, with 15 bases in the middle. DNA of the CDR3: TGCGCCAGCAGCCAAGTGCTGAAGGGAGTGGACACCATATATTTT. Its protein product is CASSQVLKGVDTIYF.